The clone carrying this TCR beta chain was detected only a few times. TCRdb independently ran MiXCR on the RT-PCR reads; one entry per CDR3 protein. The table lists around 570,000 distinct CDR3 sequences, about 10% of them singletons. These data come from a study of response to subunit inactivated influenza vaccine. Germline lookup yields CDR1 SNHLY and CDR2 FYNNEI. The CDR3 length is 14 residues. Trimming stripped 6 bases from V and 9 bases from J, with 15 bases between. The data also belong to a second study, concerning T cells expressing NK-cell markers. This second report adds: The TCR beta cDNA came from 5'RACE template switching with UMIs. All TCR beta repertoires analysed originated from sorted CD3+CD56+NKG2C+, CD3+CD56+NKG2C- and CD3+CD56-NKG2C+ T cells. Just one sequenced donor of eight was HCMV-seronegative, while seven were seropositive.

The starting material was PBMCs from blood, obtained on the day of vaccination. V is TRBV2 and J is TRBJ1-6; TRBD1 might be the D (6 bases). This receptor was identified in a man aged 45-65 years who received an inactivated influenza vaccine. This chain's CDR3 is CASSKDSAGSPLHF. Written as DNA, the CDR3 is TGTGCCAGCAGCAAGGACAGTGCAGGTTCACCCCTCCACTTT. Filled out from reference TRBV2 and TRBJ1-6, the complete variable domain reads EPEVTQTPSHQVTQMGQEVILRCVPISNHLYFYWYRQILGQKVEFLVSFYNNEISEKSEIFDDQFSVERPDGSNFTLKIRSTKLEDSAMYFCASSKDSAGSPLHFGNGTRLTVT.